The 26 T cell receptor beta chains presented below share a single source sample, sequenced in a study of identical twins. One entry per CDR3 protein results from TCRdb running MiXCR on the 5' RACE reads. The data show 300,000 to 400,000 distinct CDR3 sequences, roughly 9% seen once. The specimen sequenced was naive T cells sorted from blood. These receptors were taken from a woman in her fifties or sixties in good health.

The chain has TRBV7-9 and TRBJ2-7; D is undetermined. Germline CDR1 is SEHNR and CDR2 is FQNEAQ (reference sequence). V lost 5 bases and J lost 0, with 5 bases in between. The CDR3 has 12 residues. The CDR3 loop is CASSHSSYEQYV. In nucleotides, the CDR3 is TGTGCCAGCAGCCACTCCTCCTACGAGCAGTACGTC.

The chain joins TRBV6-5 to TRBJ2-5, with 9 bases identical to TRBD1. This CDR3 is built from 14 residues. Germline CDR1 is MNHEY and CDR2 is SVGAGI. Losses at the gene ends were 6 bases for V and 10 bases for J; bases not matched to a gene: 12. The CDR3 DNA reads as TGTGCCAGCAGCCACCGGGACAGGGAAAAGTACCAGTACTTC. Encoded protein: CASSHRDREKYQYF.

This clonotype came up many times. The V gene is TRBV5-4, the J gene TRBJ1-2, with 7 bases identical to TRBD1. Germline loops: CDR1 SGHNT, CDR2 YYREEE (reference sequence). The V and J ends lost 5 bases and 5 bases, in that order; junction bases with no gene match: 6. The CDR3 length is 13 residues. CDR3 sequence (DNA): TGTGCCAGCAGGGCGACAGGGATTTATGGCTACACCTTC. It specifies CASRATGIYGYTF. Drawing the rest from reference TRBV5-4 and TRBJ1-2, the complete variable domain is ETGVTQSPTHLIKTRGQQVTLRCSSQSGHNTVSWYQQALGQGPQFIFQYYREEENGRGNFPPRFSGLQFPNYSSELNVNALELDDSALYLCASRATGIYGYTFGSGTRLTVV.

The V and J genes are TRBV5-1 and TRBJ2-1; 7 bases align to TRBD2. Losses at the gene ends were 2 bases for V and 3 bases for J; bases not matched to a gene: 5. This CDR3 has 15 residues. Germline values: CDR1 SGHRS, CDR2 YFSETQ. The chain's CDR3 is CASSLTPGGYNEQFF. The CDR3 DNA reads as TGCGCCAGCAGCTTAACTCCGGGGGGCTACAATGAGCAGTTCTTC.

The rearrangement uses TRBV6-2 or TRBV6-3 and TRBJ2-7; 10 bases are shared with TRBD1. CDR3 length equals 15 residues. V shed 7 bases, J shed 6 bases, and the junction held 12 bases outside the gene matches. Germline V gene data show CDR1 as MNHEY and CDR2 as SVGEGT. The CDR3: CASTKLRDRGLEQYF. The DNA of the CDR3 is TGTGCCAGCACCAAACTGCGGGACAGGGGTCTCGAGCAGTACTTC.

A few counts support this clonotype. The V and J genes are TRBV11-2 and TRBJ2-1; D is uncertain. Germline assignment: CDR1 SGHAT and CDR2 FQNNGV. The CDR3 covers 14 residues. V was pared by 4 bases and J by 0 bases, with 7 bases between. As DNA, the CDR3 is TGTGCCAGCAGCTCCCTTCACTCCTACAATGAGCAGTTCTTC. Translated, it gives CASSSLHSYNEQFF.

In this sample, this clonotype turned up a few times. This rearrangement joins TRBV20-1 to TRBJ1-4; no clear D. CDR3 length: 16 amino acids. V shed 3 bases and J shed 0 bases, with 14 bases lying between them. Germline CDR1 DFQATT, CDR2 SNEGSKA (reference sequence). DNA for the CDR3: TGCAGTGCTAGCGAAGACACCCGTGCAACTAATGAAAAACTGTTTTTT. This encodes CSASEDTRATNEKLFF.

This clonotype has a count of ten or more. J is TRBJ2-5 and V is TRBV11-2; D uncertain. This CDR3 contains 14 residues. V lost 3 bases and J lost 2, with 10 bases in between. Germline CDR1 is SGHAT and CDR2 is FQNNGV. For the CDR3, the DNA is TGTGCCAGCAGCTTGTTGGCCAGGCAAGAGACCCAGTACTTC. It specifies CASSLLARQETQYF.

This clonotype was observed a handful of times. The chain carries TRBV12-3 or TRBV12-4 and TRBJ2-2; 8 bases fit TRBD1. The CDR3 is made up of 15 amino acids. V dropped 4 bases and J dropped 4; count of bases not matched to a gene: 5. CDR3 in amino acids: CASSSRDRSTGELFF. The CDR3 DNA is TGTGCCAGCAGTTCCCGGGACAGGTCCACCGGGGAGCTGTTTTTT.

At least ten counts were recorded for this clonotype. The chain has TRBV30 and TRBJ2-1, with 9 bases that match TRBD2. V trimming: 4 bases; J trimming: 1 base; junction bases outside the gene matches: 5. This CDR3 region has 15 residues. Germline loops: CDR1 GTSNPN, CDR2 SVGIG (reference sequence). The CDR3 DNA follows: TGTGCCTGGAATTCGCGGGAGGGGTCCTACAATGAGCAGTTCTTC. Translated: CAWNSREGSYNEQFF. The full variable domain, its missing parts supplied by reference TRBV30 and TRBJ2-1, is SQTIHQWPATLVQPVGSPLSLECTVEGTSNPNLYWYRQAAGRGLQLLFYSVGIGQISSEVPQNLSASRPQDRQFILSSKKLLLSDSGFYLCAWNSREGSYNEQFFGPGTRLTVL.

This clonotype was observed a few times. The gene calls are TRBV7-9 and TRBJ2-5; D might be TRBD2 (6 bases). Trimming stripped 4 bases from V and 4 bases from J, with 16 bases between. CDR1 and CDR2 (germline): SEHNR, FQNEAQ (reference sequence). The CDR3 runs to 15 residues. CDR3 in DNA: TGTGCCAGCAGCTACCCCGGGTCTAGCGTAGAGACCCAGTACTTC. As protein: CASSYPGSSVETQYF.

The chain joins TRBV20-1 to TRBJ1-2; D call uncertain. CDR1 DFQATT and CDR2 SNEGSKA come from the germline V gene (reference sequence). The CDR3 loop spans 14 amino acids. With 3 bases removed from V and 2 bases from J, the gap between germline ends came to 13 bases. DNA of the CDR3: TGCAGTGCTAGTCTCGGTGTCATGAACTATGGCTACACCTTC. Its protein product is CSASLGVMNYGYTF.

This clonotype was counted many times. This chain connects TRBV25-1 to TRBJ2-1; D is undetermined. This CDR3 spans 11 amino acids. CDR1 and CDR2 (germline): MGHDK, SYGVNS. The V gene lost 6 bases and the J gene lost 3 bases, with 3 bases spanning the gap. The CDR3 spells CASSDYNEQFF. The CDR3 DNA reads TGTGCCAGCAGCGACTACAATGAGCAGTTCTTC.

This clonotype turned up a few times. CDR3: CASSYSIPQGVEETQYF. As DNA, the CDR3 is TGTGCCAGCAGTTACTCCATCCCTCAGGGAGTGGAAGAGACCCAGTACTTC. The chain has TRBV6-5 and TRBJ2-5; the D call may be TRBD1 or TRBD2 (5 bases each). The CDR3 contains 17 residues. Trimming removed 0 bases from V and 3 bases from J, with 17 bases in between. Germline CDR1 is MNHEY and CDR2 is SVGAGI.

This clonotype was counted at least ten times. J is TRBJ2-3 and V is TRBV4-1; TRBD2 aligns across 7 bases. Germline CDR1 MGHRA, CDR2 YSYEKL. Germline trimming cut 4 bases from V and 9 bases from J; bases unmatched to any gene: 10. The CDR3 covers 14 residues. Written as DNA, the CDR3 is TGCGCCAGCAGCCTCTTAATGGAGGGAGGGACGCAGTATTTT. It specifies CASSLLMEGGTQYF.

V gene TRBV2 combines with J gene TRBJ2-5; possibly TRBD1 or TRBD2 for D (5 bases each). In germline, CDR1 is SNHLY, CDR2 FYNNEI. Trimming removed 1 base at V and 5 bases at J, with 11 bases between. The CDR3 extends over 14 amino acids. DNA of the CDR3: TGTGCCAGCAGTGAAGGAGGGGTAGGGGAGACCCAGTACTTC. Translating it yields CASSEGGVGETQYF.

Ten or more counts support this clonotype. The chain's CDR3 is CSALTGYNSPLHF. Written as DNA, the CDR3 is TGCAGTGCTCTGACGGGATATAATTCACCCCTCCACTTT. The rearrangement uses TRBV20-1 and TRBJ1-6; D ambiguous. Germline CDR1 DFQATT, CDR2 SNEGSKA (reference sequence). The CDR3 has 13 residues. The ends were cut back, 5 bases at V and 4 bases at J, with 9 bases in the middle.

CDR3 loop: CASSAGQATGELFF. CDR3 sequence (DNA): TGTGCCAGCAGTGCCGGACAGGCGACCGGGGAGCTGTTTTTT. V and J are TRBV6-5 and TRBJ2-2; TRBD1 aligns across 7 bases. The CDR3 has 14 amino acids. The germline gives CDR1 MNHEY, CDR2 SVGAGI. V dropped 5 bases and J dropped 5; count of bases not matched to a gene: 5.

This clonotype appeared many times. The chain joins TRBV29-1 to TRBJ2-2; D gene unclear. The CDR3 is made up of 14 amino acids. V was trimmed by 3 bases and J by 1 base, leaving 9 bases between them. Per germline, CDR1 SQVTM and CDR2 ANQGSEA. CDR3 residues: CSVERAGNTGELFF. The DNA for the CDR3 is TGCAGCGTTGAGCGTGCAGGGAACACCGGGGAGCTGTTTTTT.

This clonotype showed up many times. CDR3 protein: CSGGTATNYGYTF. CDR3 nucleotide sequence: TGCAGTGGCGGGACAGCGACTAACTATGGCTACACCTTC. The V and J genes are TRBV20-1 and TRBJ1-2; TRBD1 matches 7 bases. The germline V gene encodes CDR1 DFQATT and CDR2 SNEGSKA (reference sequence). Trimming took 7 bases from V and 0 from J; bases not matched to a gene: 5. The CDR3 totals 13 residues.

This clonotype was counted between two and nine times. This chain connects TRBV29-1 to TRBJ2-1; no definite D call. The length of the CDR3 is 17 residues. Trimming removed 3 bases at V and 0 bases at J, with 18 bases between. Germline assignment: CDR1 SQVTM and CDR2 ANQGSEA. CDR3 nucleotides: TGCAGCGTTGATAGGACCCTAATGGGGATCTCCTACAATGAGCAGTTCTTC. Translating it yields CSVDRTLMGISYNEQFF.

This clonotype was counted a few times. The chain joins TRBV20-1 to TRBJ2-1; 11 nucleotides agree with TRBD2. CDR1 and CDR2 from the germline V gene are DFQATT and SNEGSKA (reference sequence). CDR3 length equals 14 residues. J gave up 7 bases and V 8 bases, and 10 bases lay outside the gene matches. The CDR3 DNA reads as TGCAGTCAAGTAGCGGGAGGGCCATTGAATGAGCAGTTCTTC. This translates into CSQVAGGPLNEQFF.

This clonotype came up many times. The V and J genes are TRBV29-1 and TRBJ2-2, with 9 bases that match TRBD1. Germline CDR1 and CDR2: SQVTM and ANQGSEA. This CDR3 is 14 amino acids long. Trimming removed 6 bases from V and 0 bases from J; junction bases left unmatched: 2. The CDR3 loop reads CSVGQGPNTGELFF. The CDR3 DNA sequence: TGCAGCGTAGGACAGGGGCCGAACACCGGGGAGCTGTTTTTT.

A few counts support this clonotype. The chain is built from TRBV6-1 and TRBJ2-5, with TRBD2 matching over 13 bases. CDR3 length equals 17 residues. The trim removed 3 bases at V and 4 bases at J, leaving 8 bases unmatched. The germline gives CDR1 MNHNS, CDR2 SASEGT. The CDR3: CASSDWRLAGGLETQYF. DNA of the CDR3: TGTGCCAGCAGTGATTGGCGACTAGCGGGAGGTTTAGAGACCCAGTACTTC.

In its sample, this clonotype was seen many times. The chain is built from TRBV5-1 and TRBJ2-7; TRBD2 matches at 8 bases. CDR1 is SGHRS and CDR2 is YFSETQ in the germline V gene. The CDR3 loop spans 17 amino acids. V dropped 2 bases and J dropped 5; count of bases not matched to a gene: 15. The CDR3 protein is CASSLLQGSLAGNEQYF. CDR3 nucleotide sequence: TGCGCCAGCAGCTTACTGCAAGGGAGCCTAGCGGGTAACGAGCAGTACTTC.

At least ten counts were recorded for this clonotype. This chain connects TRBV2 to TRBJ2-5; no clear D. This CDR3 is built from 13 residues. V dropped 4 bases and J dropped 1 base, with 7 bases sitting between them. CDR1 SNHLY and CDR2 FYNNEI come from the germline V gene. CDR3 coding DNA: TGTGCCAGCAGTGGCGACGCCCAAGAGACCCAGTACTTC. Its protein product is CASSGDAQETQYF.